These 24 T cell receptor beta chains came from one sample sequenced in a study of sequential checkpoint blockade in melanoma. As for treatment: randomized to nivolumab then ipilimumab (arm A) or the reverse (arm B). Generated by immunoSEQ multiplex PCR, the TCRdb table keeps only in-frame clones and is missing some. The sample has just over 9,000 clones, around 70% seen once; the top ten hold around 24%. Sequencing was performed on CD8+ T cells sorted from blood (inferred from file names), taken from a patient given nivolumab and ipilimumab in sequence. These receptors all stem from a human donor with melanoma.

This clone was observed once. The chain carries TRBV6-5 and TRBJ1-6, with a weak D call TRBD1 (6 bases). The CDR3 length is 15 residues. CDR1 MNHEY and CDR2 SVGAGI come from the germline V gene. Trimming left V 4 bases short and J 6 bases short, with 13 bases between. This CDR3 is CASSSLTGRNSPLHF. The DNA for the CDR3 is TGTGCCAGCAGTTCGTTGACAGGCCGTAATTCACCCCTCCACTTT.

V is TRBV7-2 and J is TRBJ2-3, with TRBD2 matching over 10 bases. The CDR3 contains 15 residues. CDR1 and CDR2 (germline): SGHTA, FQGNSA. The J segment lost 4 bases and the V segment lost 7 bases, leaving 8 bases of the junction unmatched. The CDR3 region is CASTATSGVADTQYF. The CDR3 DNA follows: TGTGCCAGCACTGCCACTAGCGGGGTGGCAGATACGCAGTATTTT.

This sequence joins TRBV6-1 and TRBJ2-7; weak D call: TRBD2 (5 bases). The length of the CDR3 is 15 residues. Germline V lookup: CDR1 MNHNS, CDR2 SASEGT. The V and J ends lost 4 bases and 2 bases respectively, with 15 bases between them. Written as DNA, the CDR3 is TGTGCCAGCAGTGGGCGGGCGAAGTCAACCTACGAGCAGTACTTC. It translates to CASSGRAKSTYEQYF.

The chain recombines TRBV7-2 with TRBJ1-6; D is possibly TRBD1 (5 bases). The CDR3 consists of 14 residues. The germline V gene has CDR1 SGHTA and CDR2 FQGNSA. V was trimmed by 5 bases and J by 9 bases, leaving 14 bases between them. CDR3 protein: CASSQATGGSPLHF. The CDR3, as DNA: TGTGCCAGCAGCCAGGCCACAGGTGGTTCACCCCTCCACTTT.

This clone is labeled medium-sized. The chain employs TRBV6-5 and TRBJ1-5; no clear D gene. Trimming shortened V by 5 bases and J by 3 bases, and 11 bases separated the two germline ends. This CDR3 has 14 amino acids. CDR1 is MNHEY, CDR2 SVGAGI, per germline. DNA of the CDR3: TGTGCCAGCAGTCTACCGGGGAACAATCAGCCCCAGCATTTT. Residues: CASSLPGNNQPQHF.

The V call is TRBV7-8, the J call TRBJ2-3; TRBD1 is a possible D gene (6 bases). The length of the CDR3 is 15 residues. CDR1 and CDR2 from the germline V gene are SGHVS and FQNEAQ. The V gene lost 1 base and the J gene lost 2 bases, with 10 bases spanning the gap. In DNA, the CDR3 is TGTGCCAGCAGCTTAGGGGGGACATTCACAGATACGCAGTATTTT. Translating it yields CASSLGGTFTDTQYF.

The sample holds one count of this clone. DNA for the CDR3: TGTGCCAGCAGCTTAAAGTTCAGGAGGCATGGCTACACCTTC. This sequence encodes CASSLKFRRHGYTF. This chain joins TRBV7-2 and TRBJ1-2, with D unclear. The CDR3 length is 14 residues. The ends were cut back, 2 bases at V and 6 bases at J, with 13 bases in the middle. Germline V gene data show CDR1 as SGHTA and CDR2 as FQGNSA.

This clone has a handful of counts. The chain carries TRBV4-1 and TRBJ2-7; possibly TRBD1 for D (6 bases). V lost 1 base to trimming and J lost 3 bases, with 31 bases between them. The CDR3 runs to 21 residues. Germline assignment: CDR1 MGHRA and CDR2 YSYEKL. The CDR3 nucleotides are TGCGCCAGCAGCCAAGTTCGTTCGGTGACACAGGGCTTTTCTCAGGACTACGAGCAGTACTTC. Its protein is CASSQVRSVTQGFSQDYEQYF.

This clone was counted a few times. J is TRBJ2-7 and V is TRBV7-2, with 7 nucleotides matching TRBD2. CDR1 is SGHTA, CDR2 FQGNSA, per germline. The J segment lost 7 bases and the V segment lost 1 base, leaving 10 bases of the junction unmatched. The CDR3 sequence is 15 residues long. The DNA of the CDR3 is TGTGCCAGCAGCTTAGATGCTGGCGGGGGATGGGAGCAGTACTTC. Residues: CASSLDAGGGWEQYF.

The chain uses TRBV10-3 and TRBJ2-2, with 12 bases aligning to TRBD1. This CDR3 has 17 amino acids. Trimming at V came to 5 bases and at J to 4 bases, leaving 8 bases not matched to a gene. Looked up from germline, CDR1 is ENHRY and CDR2 is SYGVKD. The CDR3 region has the DNA TGTGCCATCAGTCCCCGGGACAGGGGGCGAAGCACCGGGGAGCTGTTTTTT. This gives the protein CAISPRDRGRSTGELFF.

The chain joins TRBV28 to TRBJ2-3; a possible D gene is TRBD2 (7 bases). The CDR3 runs 16 residues. V shed 6 bases and J shed 4 bases, with 20 bases lying between them. Germline values: CDR1 MDHEN, CDR2 SYDVKM. This CDR3 reads CASSPRGRVVADTQYF. The CDR3 bases are TGTGCCAGCAGCCCGAGGGGGAGGGTCGTGGCAGATACGCAGTATTTT.

The CDR3 loop is CASSQDTGGYGYTF. The CDR3, as DNA: TGCGCCAGCAGCCAAGATACAGGGGGGTATGGCTACACCTTC. The rearrangement joins TRBV4-3 to TRBJ1-2; 8 bases are a match to TRBD1. J was trimmed by 5 bases and V by 0 bases; bases with no gene match: 2. This CDR3 has 14 residues. Looked up from germline, CDR1 is LGHNA and CDR2 is YSLEER.

The chain recombines TRBV15 with TRBJ2-4, with D tentatively TRBD2 (6 bases). Germline CDR1 LNHNV, CDR2 YYDKDF (reference sequence). Trimming left V 1 base short and J 1 base short, with 11 bases between. The CDR3 totals 16 residues. CDR3 region: CATSRAARGAKNIQYF. The DNA for the CDR3 is TGTGCCACCAGCAGAGCGGCCCGGGGGGCCAAAAACATTCAGTACTTC. Full variable domain (missing parts from reference TRBV15 and TRBJ2-4): DAMVIQNPRYQVTQFGKPVTLSCSQTLNHNVMYWYQQKSSQAPKLLFHYYDKDFNNEADTPDNFQSRRPNTSFCFLDIRSPGLGDTAMYLCATSRAARGAKNIQYFGAGTRLSVL.

This chain uses TRBV28 with TRBJ1-5, with D perhaps matching TRBD1 (6 bases). The V and J ends lost 2 bases and 3 bases respectively, with 14 bases between them. The germline gives CDR1 MDHEN, CDR2 SYDVKM. The CDR3 covers 16 residues. The DNA of the CDR3 is TGTGCCAGCAGTTTAAGGACAGACTGGCCCAATCAGCCCCAGCATTTT. It codes for CASSLRTDWPNQPQHF.

V gene TRBV7-8 combines with J gene TRBJ2-3; D is perhaps TRBD2 (6 bases). Per germline, CDR1 SGHVS and CDR2 FQNEAQ. The V end lost 5 bases, the J end lost 0 bases, and 15 bases lay between the germline ends. The CDR3 runs to 16 residues. CDR3 sequence: CASSLTPGLSTDTQYF. The CDR3 bases are TGTGCCAGCAGCCTCACCCCGGGACTGAGCACAGATACGCAGTATTTT. The whole variable domain, remainder taken from reference TRBV7-8 and TRBJ2-3, is GAGVSQSPRYKVAKRGQDVALRCDPISGHVSLFWYQQALGQGPEFLTYFQNEAQLDKSGLPSDRFFAERPEGSVSTLKIQRTQQEDSAVYLCASSLTPGLSTDTQYFGPGTRLTVL.

This clone was observed once. The chain has TRBV11-2 and TRBJ2-7; a possible D gene is TRBD2 (7 bases). CDR1 is SGHAT and CDR2 is FQNNGV in the germline V gene. There are 13 residues in the CDR3. Trimming took 7 bases from V and 6 from J, leaving 16 bases between them. The CDR3 DNA follows: TGTGCCAGCACCGTAGGGGGGGCTGGCGAGCAGTACTTC. It codes for CASTVGGAGEQYF.

The chain recombines TRBV2 with TRBJ2-2, with 7 nucleotides matching TRBD1. The germline V gene encodes CDR1 SNHLY and CDR2 FYNNEI. The CDR3 loop spans 16 amino acids. With V trimmed by 2 bases and J by 7 bases, 10 bases remained unmatched. The CDR3 protein is CASSELETGRVGELFF. The CDR3 DNA reads TGTGCCAGCAGTGAACTTGAGACAGGGCGGGTCGGGGAGCTGTTTTTT.

This clone was counted only a few times. This chain connects TRBV2 to TRBJ1-3, with a tentative D call TRBD1 (6 bases). Trimming removed 6 bases at V and 0 bases at J, with 12 bases between. Germline CDR1 and CDR2: SNHLY and FYNNEI. CDR3 length: 15 amino acids. The CDR3 nucleotides read TGTGCCAGCAGCCGAAGGGGGTCCTCTGGAAACACCATATATTTT. Residues: CASSRRGSSGNTIYF.

This rearrangement joins TRBV27 to TRBJ2-1; the D gene is possibly TRBD2 (7 bases). This CDR3 contains 15 residues. Germline CDR1 MNHEY, CDR2 SMNVEV (reference sequence). V lost 3 bases and J 5 bases, leaving 14 bases between the germline ends. The DNA of the CDR3 is TGTGCCAGCAGTTTGCGGGGGCAGGGCGACAATGAGCAGTTCTTC. Its protein product is CASSLRGQGDNEQFF.

The V and J genes are TRBV11-2 and TRBJ1-2; TRBD1 matches at 12 bases. Losses at the gene ends were 5 bases for V and 2 bases for J; bases not matched to a gene: 9. Per germline, CDR1 SGHAT and CDR2 FQNNGV. This CDR3 is 17 amino acids long. The CDR3 DNA follows: TGTGCCAGCAGCGACCCCGCGGGACAGGGGGCCAACTATGGCTACACCTTC. Translated: CASSDPAGQGANYGYTF.

The chain links TRBV6-5 to TRBJ1-6, with D possibly matching TRBD1 (6 bases). V lost 11 bases to trimming and J lost 7 bases, with 21 bases between them. Germline CDR1 and CDR2: MNHEY and SVGAGI. This CDR3 spans 15 amino acids. CDR3 amino acids: CASAFQDRMNSPLHF. In nucleotides, the CDR3 is TGTGCCTCAGCCTTCCAGGACAGAATGAATTCACCCCTCCACTTT.

The chain employs TRBV4-1 and TRBJ1-1; tentatively, D is TRBD1 (6 bases). In germline, CDR1 is MGHRA, CDR2 YSYEKL. The CDR3 is 16 residues long. Trimming stripped 5 bases from V and 4 bases from J, with 20 bases between. The CDR3 is CASSSKPRGGVTEAFF. CDR3 DNA sequence: TGCGCCAGCAGCAGCAAGCCGCGAGGGGGGGTCACTGAAGCTTTCTTT.

The chain couples TRBV27 to TRBJ2-4; tentatively, D is TRBD1 (6 bases). Germline-derived CDR1 and CDR2 are MNHEY and SMNVEV (reference sequence). The V and J ends lost 3 bases and 3 bases respectively, with 15 bases between them. The CDR3 is 16 residues long. The CDR3 DNA sequence: TGTGCCAGCAGTTTGTACAGGGTTGGGGACAAAAACATTCAGTACTTC. Protein product: CASSLYRVGDKNIQYF.

The chain joins TRBV9 to TRBJ2-5; 8 bases fit TRBD1. From germline, CDR1 is SGDLS and CDR2 YYNGEE. With 0 bases clipped from V and 5 bases from J, the junction kept 9 bases outside the gene matches. The CDR3 is made up of 16 amino acids. CDR3 protein: CASSVVGQGAGETQYF. CDR3 coding DNA: TGTGCCAGCAGCGTAGTAGGGCAGGGGGCAGGCGAGACCCAGTACTTC.